Sequencing of this T cell receptor beta chain was carried out in a study of shared clonotypes between healthy human individuals. The germline V gene encodes CDR1 SGHAT and CDR2 FQNNGV. The V segment lost 3 bases and the J segment 5 bases; nucleotides outside the gene matches: 12. This CDR3 has 16 residues. Points on this clone: Its antigen is as yet unknown.

The deep-level immunoSEQ assay was used. Profiled with immunoSEQ multiplex PCR; TCRdb holds only in-frame clones, not every one. The sample shows 2 million to 2.5 million clones, approximately 95% of them seen only once. Study findings and constraints: A few donors had roughly 5% of their naive CD4 clonotypes in common.

Sequencing was carried out using naive CD4+ T cells sorted from blood. Subset of the sample: CD45RA+ positively selected. This chain connects TRBV11-2 to TRBJ2-5; 7 nucleotides agree with TRBD1. The source of this sequence is a man younger than 35 in good health. This chain's CDR3 is CASSFNRGSSWETQYF. CDR3 DNA sequence: TGTGCCAGCAGCTTTAACAGGGGCAGTTCTTGGGAGACCCAGTACTTC.